The T cell receptor beta chain under discussion was sequenced for a study of blood T cell repertoires in COVID-19. In the study overall: Samples of COVID-19 (acute and convalescent) were obtained from the United States, Italy and Spain. From T cells, B-cell-depleted T cells, or PBMCs came the material, which was cDNA or gDNA.

TCRdb's copy holds only in-frame clones and misses some; the assay was immunoSEQ multiplex PCR. The profile shows roughly 200,000 clones, approximately 81% of them singletons. This CDR3 contains 16 residues. Germline CDR1 and CDR2: MRHNA and SNTAGT. Deletions cut 5 bases from V and 0 bases from J, with 13 bases between. This chain connects TRBV6-4 to TRBJ2-2, with D perhaps TRBD1 (6 bases). The sequencing input was peripheral blood. The sequence was collected from a human donor in a cohort sampled during active COVID-19. CDR3 DNA: TGTGCCAGCAGTCGAGAGGACAGCGCGAACACCGGGGAGCTGTTTTTT. This sequence encodes CASSREDSANTGELFF.